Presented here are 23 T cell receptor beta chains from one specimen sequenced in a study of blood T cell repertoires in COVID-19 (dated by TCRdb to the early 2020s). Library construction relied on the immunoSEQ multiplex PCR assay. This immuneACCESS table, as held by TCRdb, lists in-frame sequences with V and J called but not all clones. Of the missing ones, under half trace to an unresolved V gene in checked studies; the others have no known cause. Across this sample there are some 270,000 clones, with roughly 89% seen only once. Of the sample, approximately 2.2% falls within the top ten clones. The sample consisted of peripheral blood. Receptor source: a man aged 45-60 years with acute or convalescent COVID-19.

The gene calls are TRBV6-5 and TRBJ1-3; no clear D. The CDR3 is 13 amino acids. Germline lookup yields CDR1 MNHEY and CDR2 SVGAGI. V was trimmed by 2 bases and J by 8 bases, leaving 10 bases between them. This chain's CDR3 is CASSYPPEDTIYF. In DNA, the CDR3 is TGTGCCAGCAGTTACCCCCCGGAGGACACCATATATTTT.

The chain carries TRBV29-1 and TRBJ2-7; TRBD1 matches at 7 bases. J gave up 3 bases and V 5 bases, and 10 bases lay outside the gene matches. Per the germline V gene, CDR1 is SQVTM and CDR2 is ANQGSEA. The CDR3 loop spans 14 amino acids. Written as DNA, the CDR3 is TGCAGCGTTCACCCTAGACAGGGTCGCTACGAGCAGTACTTC. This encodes CSVHPRQGRYEQYF.

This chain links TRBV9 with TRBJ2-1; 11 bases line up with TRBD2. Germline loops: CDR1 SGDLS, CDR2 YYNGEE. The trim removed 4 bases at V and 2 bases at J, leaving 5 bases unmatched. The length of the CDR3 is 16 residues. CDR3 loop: CASSLSGGAAYNEQFF. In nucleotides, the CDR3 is TGTGCCAGCAGCCTTAGCGGGGGGGCGGCCTACAATGAGCAGTTCTTC.

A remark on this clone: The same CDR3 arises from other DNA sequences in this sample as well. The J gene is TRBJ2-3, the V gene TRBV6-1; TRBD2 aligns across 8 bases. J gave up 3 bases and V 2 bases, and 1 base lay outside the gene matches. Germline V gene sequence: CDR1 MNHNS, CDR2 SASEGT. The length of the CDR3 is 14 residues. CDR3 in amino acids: CASSERGGTDTQYF. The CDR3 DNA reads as TGTGCCAGCAGTGAACGGGGGGGGACAGATACGCAGTATTTT.

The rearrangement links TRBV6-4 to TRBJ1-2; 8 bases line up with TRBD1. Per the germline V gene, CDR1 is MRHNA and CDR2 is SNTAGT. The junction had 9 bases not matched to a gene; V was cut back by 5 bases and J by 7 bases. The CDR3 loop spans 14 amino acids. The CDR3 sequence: CASSPDRAGGGYTF. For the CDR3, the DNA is TGTGCCAGCAGTCCGGACAGGGCGGGTGGTGGCTACACCTTC.

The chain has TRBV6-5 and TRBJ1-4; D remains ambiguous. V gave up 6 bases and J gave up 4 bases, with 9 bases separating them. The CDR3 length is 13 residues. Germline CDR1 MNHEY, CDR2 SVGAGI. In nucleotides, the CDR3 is TGTGCCAGCAGCCGAACCGGTAATGAAAAACTGTTTTTT. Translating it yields CASSRTGNEKLFF.

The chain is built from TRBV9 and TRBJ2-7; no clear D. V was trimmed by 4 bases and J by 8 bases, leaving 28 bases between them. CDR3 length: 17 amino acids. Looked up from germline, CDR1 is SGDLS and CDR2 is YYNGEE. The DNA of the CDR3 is TGTGCCAGCAGCCCATCCCGAAACAGTAAACCCCAAAACCAGCAGTACTTC. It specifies CASSPSRNSKPQNQQYF.

The CDR3 DNA reads TGTGCCAGCAGTGAGGATCGGGGGTTTGGCTACACCTTC. Translating gives CASSEDRGFGYTF. The chain recombines TRBV6-1 with TRBJ1-2; D possibly corresponds to TRBD1 (5 bases). The CDR3 spans 13 residues. Germline V gene data show CDR1 as MNHNS and CDR2 as SASEGT. V lost 3 bases to trimming and J lost 7 bases, with 12 bases between them.

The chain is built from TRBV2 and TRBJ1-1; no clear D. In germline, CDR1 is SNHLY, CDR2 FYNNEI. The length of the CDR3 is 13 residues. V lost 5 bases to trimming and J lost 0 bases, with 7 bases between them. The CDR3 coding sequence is TGTGCCAGCAGTCGTGACATGAACACTGAAGCTTTCTTT. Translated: CASSRDMNTEAFF.

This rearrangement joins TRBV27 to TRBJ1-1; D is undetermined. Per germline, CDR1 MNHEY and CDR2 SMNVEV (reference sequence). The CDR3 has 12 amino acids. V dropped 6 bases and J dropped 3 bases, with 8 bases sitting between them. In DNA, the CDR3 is TGTGCCAGCAGCAGTGTATACACTGAAGCTTTCTTT. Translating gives CASSSVYTEAFF.

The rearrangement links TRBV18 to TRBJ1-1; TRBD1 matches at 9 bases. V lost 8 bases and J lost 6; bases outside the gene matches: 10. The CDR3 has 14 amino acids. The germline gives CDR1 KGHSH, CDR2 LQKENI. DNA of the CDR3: TGTGCCAGCACCGAGGGACAGGGCGTATCTGAAGCTTTCTTT. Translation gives CASTEGQGVSEAFF.

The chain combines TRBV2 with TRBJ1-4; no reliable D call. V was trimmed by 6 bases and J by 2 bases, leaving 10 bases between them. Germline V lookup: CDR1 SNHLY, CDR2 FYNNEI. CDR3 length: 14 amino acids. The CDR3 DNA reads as TGTGCCAGCAGGGAGGGCCAGACTAATGAAAAACTGTTTTTT. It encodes CASREGQTNEKLFF.

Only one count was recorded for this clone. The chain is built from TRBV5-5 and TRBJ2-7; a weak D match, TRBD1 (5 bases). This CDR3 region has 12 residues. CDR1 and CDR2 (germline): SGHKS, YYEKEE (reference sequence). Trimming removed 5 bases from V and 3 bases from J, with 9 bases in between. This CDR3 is CASRPDSYEQYF. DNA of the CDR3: TGTGCCAGCAGACCAGACAGCTACGAGCAGTACTTC.

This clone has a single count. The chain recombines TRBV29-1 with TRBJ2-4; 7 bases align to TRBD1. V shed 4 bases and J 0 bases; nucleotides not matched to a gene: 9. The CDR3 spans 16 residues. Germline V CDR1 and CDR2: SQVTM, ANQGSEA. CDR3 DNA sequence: TGCAGCGTTGGGGCGACAGGGAAGGGAGCCAAAAACATTCAGTACTTC. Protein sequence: CSVGATGKGAKNIQYF.

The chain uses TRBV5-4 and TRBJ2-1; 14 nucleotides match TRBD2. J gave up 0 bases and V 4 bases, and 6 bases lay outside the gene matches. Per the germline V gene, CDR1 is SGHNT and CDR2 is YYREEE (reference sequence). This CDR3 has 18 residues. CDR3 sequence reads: CASSRTSGGPPSYNEQFF. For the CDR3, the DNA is TGTGCCAGCAGCAGGACTAGCGGGGGGCCCCCCTCCTACAATGAGCAGTTCTTC.

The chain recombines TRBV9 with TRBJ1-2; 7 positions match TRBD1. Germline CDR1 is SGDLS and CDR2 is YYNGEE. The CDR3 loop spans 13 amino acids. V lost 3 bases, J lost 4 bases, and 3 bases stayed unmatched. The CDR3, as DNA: TGTGCCAGCAGCGGGCGGACAGGCTATGGCTACACCTTC. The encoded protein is CASSGRTGYGYTF.

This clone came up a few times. The CDR3 spells CASSSTGGGYNEQFF. The CDR3, as DNA: TGTGCCAGCAGCTCGACAGGGGGAGGTTACAATGAGCAGTTCTTC. The chain carries TRBV7-3 and TRBJ2-1; 9 bases map to TRBD1. Trimming cost V 4 bases and J 4 bases; bases outside gene matches: 5. CDR1 and CDR2 from the germline V gene are SGHTA and FQGTGA. The CDR3 covers 15 residues.

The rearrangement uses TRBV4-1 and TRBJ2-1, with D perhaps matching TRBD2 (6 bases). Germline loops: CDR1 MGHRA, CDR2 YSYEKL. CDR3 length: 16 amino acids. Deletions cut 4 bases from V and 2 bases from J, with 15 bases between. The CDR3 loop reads CASSPPGANTYNEQFF. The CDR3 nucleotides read TGCGCCAGCAGCCCCCCGGGAGCTAACACCTACAATGAGCAGTTCTTC.

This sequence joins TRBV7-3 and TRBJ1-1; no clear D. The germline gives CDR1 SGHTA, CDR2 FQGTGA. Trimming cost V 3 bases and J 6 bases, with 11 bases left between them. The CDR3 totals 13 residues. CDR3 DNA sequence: TGTGCCAGCAGCTTGGACTTCAGCGCTGAAGCTTTCTTT. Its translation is CASSLDFSAEAFF.

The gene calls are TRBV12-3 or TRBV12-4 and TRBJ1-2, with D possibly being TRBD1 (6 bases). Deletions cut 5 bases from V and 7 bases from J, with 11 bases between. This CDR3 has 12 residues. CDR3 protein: CASSQGFSGYTF. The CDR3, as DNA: TGTGCCAGCAGTCAGGGGTTCTCTGGCTACACCTTC.

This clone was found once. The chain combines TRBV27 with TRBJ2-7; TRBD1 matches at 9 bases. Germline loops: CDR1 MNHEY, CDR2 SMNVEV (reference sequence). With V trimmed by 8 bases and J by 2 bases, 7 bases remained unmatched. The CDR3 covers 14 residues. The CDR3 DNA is TGTGCCAGCTCCAGGGGACAGGGTACCTACGAGCAGTACTTC. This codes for CASSRGQGTYEQYF.

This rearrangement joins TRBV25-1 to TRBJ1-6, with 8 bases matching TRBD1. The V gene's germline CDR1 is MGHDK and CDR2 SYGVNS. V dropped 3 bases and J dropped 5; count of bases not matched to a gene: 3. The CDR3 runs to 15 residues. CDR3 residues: CASSDGQGNNSPLHF. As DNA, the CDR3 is TGTGCCAGCAGTGATGGACAGGGTAATAATTCACCCCTCCACTTT.

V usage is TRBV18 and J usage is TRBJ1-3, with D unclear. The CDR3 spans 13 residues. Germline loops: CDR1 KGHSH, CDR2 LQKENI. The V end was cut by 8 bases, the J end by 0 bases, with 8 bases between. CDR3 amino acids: CASPEASGNTIYF. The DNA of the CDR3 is TGTGCCAGCCCCGAGGCCTCTGGAAACACCATATATTTT.